The 20 T cell receptor beta chains presented below share a single source sample, sequenced in a study of T cell repertoires in cytomegalovirus infection (dated by TCRdb to about 2019). The instrument given in TCRdb is Illumina HiSeq 1500. TCRdb itself trimmed the public reads at Q25 with fastp, ran MiXCR and retained productive beta chains. Merged by CDR3 protein, the rows form single entries marked with the most common genes and DNA. The sample table records over 300,000 distinct CDR3 sequences; 9% to 9.5% of these occur just once. The ten most abundant clones make up about 3.9% of the sample. What was sequenced was PBMCs. The origin of the receptors is a human donor in good health (CMV status not recorded). Some clones in this sample may be carry-over from other donors' samples.

The chain combines TRBV12-3 or TRBV12-4 with TRBJ2-5; 7 nucleotides line up with TRBD2. The CDR3 loop spans 15 amino acids. The V gene end was trimmed by 3 bases and the J gene end by 2 bases; junction bases not matched to a gene: 6. CDR3 DNA: TGTGCCAGCAGTTTGGTCCAGGGACTACAAGAGACCCAGTACTTC. Residues: CASSLVQGLQETQYF.

There are a few counts of this clonotype. V usage is TRBV7-2 and J usage is TRBJ1-5; no firm D call. V dropped 3 bases and J dropped 4 bases, with 13 bases sitting between them. The CDR3 totals 15 residues. Germline V lookup: CDR1 SGHTA, CDR2 FQGNSA. CDR3 residues: CASSLATARNQPQHF. The CDR3 DNA reads TGTGCCAGCAGCTTGGCGACCGCACGTAATCAGCCCCAGCATTTT.

This clonotype was picked up a small number of times. The rearrangement links TRBV19 to TRBJ1-2, with 7 bases that match TRBD1. Germline CDR1 reads LNHDA; CDR2 reads SQIVND (reference sequence). The junction had 7 bases not matched to a gene; V was cut back by 11 bases and J by 7 bases. The CDR3 has 11 residues. CDR3 in DNA: TGTGCCTCGGCTACAGGGGTTGGCTACACCTTC. Translated: CASATGVGYTF.

Worth noting for this clonotype: A much bigger clone sits one base away, suggesting this may be a read error. The chain joins TRBV27 to TRBJ2-3; D is undetermined. Trimming cost V 6 bases and J 2 bases, with 9 bases left between them. The germline V gene encodes CDR1 MNHEY and CDR2 SMNVEV (reference sequence). The CDR3 loop spans 13 amino acids. The CDR3 sequence is CASSPSLTDTQYF. The DNA of the CDR3 is TGTGCCAGCAGCCCCTCCCTCACAGATACGCAGTATTTT.

The table lists this clonotype with many counts. The chain links TRBV7-9 to TRBJ1-4, with D uncertain. V shed 4 bases and J shed 5 bases, with 29 bases lying between them. CDR3 length equals 20 residues. The germline V gene has CDR1 SEHNR and CDR2 FQNEAQ (reference sequence). The CDR3 sequence is CASSSPIGIGGPNSNEKLFF. Written as DNA, the CDR3 is TGTGCCAGCAGCTCACCAATTGGGATCGGAGGACCGAATTCAAATGAAAAACTGTTTTTT.

The chain employs TRBV28 and TRBJ2-7; TRBD2 matches at 9 bases. Looked up from germline, CDR1 is MDHEN and CDR2 is SYDVKM. CDR3 length: 16 residues. Losses at the gene ends were 1 base for V and 5 bases for J; bases not matched to a gene: 9. The CDR3 reads CASSLSPPSGTHEQYF. The CDR3 DNA sequence: TGTGCCAGCAGTTTATCACCGCCTAGCGGGACCCACGAGCAGTACTTC. Together with reference TRBV28 and TRBJ2-7, the CDR3 gives the full variable domain: DVKVTQSSRYLVKRTGEKVFLECVQDMDHENMFWYRQDPGLGLRLIYFSYDVKMKEKGDIPEGYSVSREKKERFSLILESASTNQTSMYLCASSLSPPSGTHEQYFGPGTRLTVT.

This clonotype was detected a few times. The chain uses TRBV6-6 and TRBJ1-5; 9 bases align to TRBD1. This CDR3 is 14 amino acids long. The ends lost 6 bases at V and 5 bases at J; junction bases unmatched: 5. Germline lookup yields CDR1 MNHNY and CDR2 SVGAGI (reference sequence). CDR3 bases: TGTGCCAGCAGCCCGACAGGGGGTCATCAGCCCCAGCATTTT. It translates to CASSPTGGHQPQHF.

In its sample, this clonotype was seen many times. V and J are TRBV7-2 and TRBJ2-3; no reliable D call. CDR3 length: 12 amino acids. V gave up 0 bases and J gave up 7 bases, with 5 bases separating them. Germline loops: CDR1 SGHTA, CDR2 FQGNSA. CDR3 region: CASSLAAHTQYF. In DNA form, the CDR3 reads TGTGCCAGCAGCTTAGCGGCCCATACGCAGTATTTT.

This clonotype has only a few counts. The V call is TRBV11-2, the J call TRBJ2-3, with TRBD2 matching over 12 bases. Germline trimming cut 5 bases from V and 6 bases from J; bases unmatched to any gene: 6. Looked up from germline, CDR1 is SGHAT and CDR2 is FQNNGV. The CDR3 runs 15 residues. The CDR3 DNA is TGTGCCAGCAGCCGTACTAGCGGGGGGATGGATACGCAGTATTTT. It codes for CASSRTSGGMDTQYF. The whole variable domain, remainder taken from reference TRBV11-2 and TRBJ2-3, is EAGVAQSPRYKIIEKRQSVAFWCNPISGHATLYWYQQILGQGPKLLIQFQNNGVVDDSQLPKDRFSAERLKGVDSTLKIQPAKLEDSAVYLCASSRTSGGMDTQYFGPGTRLTVL.

This chain joins TRBV14 and TRBJ2-1, with 10 bases fitting TRBD2. The V gene end was trimmed by 3 bases and the J gene end by 6 bases; junction bases not matched to a gene: 2. CDR3 length: 14 residues. The germline gives CDR1 SGHDN, CDR2 FVKESK. CDR3 sequence reads: CASSQSGRANEQFF. In nucleotides, the CDR3 is TGTGCCAGCAGCCAGAGCGGGAGGGCCAATGAGCAGTTCTTC. Based on the CDR3 plus reference TRBV14 and TRBJ2-1, the full variable domain is EAGVTQFPSHSVIEKGQTVTLRCDPISGHDNLYWYRRVMGKEIKFLLHFVKESKQDESGMPNNRFLAERTGGTYSTLKVQPAELEDSGVYFCASSQSGRANEQFFGPGTRLTVL.

The V call is TRBV10-3, the J call TRBJ2-7; D may match TRBD1 or TRBD2 (5 bases each). The CDR3 extends over 14 amino acids. CDR1 ENHRY and CDR2 SYGVKD come from the germline V gene. V was cut by 5 bases and J by 7 bases, with 18 bases left in between. The CDR3 DNA sequence: TGTGCCATCAGTCCGAACATCGGGGCGAGGGAGCAGTACTTC. This encodes CAISPNIGAREQYF.

The table lists this clonotype with many counts. This sequence joins TRBV27 and TRBJ2-1; 7 nucleotides match TRBD1. CDR3 length equals 17 residues. Trimming took 4 bases from V and 3 from J; bases not matched to a gene: 12. Germline CDR1 is MNHEY and CDR2 is SMNVEV (reference sequence). This chain's CDR3 is CASSSPGQRGYYNEQFF. Written as DNA, the CDR3 is TGTGCCAGCAGTTCCCCGGGACAGCGAGGTTACTACAATGAGCAGTTCTTC.

This clonotype was seen a handful of times. The J gene is TRBJ2-1, the V gene TRBV7-2; 10 bases fit TRBD2. This CDR3 has 14 residues. Germline CDR1 reads SGHTA; CDR2 reads FQGNSA. The V segment lost 2 bases and the J segment 7 bases; nucleotides outside the gene matches: 2. The CDR3 loop reads CASSLKAGGNEQFF. The CDR3 DNA follows: TGTGCCAGCAGCTTAAAAGCGGGGGGGAATGAGCAGTTCTTC.

Ten or more counts support this clonotype. V is TRBV6-2 or TRBV6-3 and J is TRBJ2-5; 9 nucleotides match TRBD2. The CDR3 is made up of 14 amino acids. The trim removed 6 bases at V and 4 bases at J, leaving 6 bases unmatched. Germline loops: CDR1 MNHEY, CDR2 SVGEGT. Written as DNA, the CDR3 is TGTGCCAGCAGCTCGCGGGAGGGAAGAGAGACCCAGTACTTC. Translated: CASSSREGRETQYF.

This clonotype was seen repeatedly, ten times or more. The chain links TRBV4-3 to TRBJ1-2, with D hard to call. Per the germline V gene, CDR1 is LGHNA and CDR2 is YSLEER. The CDR3 consists of 15 residues. The V end lost 1 base, the J end lost 0 bases, and 9 bases lay between the germline ends. The chain's CDR3 is CASSQAHASNYGYTF. The CDR3 DNA reads as TGCGCCAGCAGCCAAGCTCACGCGTCTAACTATGGCTACACCTTC.

The chain carries TRBV6-5 and TRBJ2-5; D may be TRBD1 (5 bases). Between the trimmed V and J ends, which lost 4 bases and 4 bases, there was a span of 13 bases. Germline V lookup: CDR1 MNHEY, CDR2 SVGAGI. The CDR3 contains 14 residues. CDR3 bases: TGTGCCAGCAGTTCTTGGACATACTCAGAGACCCAGTACTTC. It is translated as CASSSWTYSETQYF.

The gene calls are TRBV7-2 and TRBJ1-4, with 10 bases that match TRBD1. Germline V gene data show CDR1 as SGHTA and CDR2 as FQGNSA. Losses at the gene ends were 6 bases for V and 6 bases for J; bases not matched to a gene: 7. The CDR3 length is 15 residues. CDR3 nucleotide sequence: TGTGCCAGCAGTTCGACAGGGGGCTGGGATGAAAAACTGTTTTTT. Protein product: CASSSTGGWDEKLFF.

The CDR3 loop is CASRIAGGRSGELFF. In DNA, the CDR3 is TGTGCCAGCAGAATAGCGGGGGGGCGTTCCGGGGAGCTGTTTTTT. The gene calls are TRBV12-3 or TRBV12-4 and TRBJ2-2; 11 nucleotides line up with TRBD2. J gave up 6 bases and V 6 bases, and 6 bases lay outside the gene matches. This CDR3 spans 15 amino acids.

This clonotype was picked up many times. The V and J genes are TRBV7-9 and TRBJ2-1; D not certain. The CDR3 extends over 17 amino acids. V was clipped by 1 base and J by 0 bases, with 13 bases between them. Germline CDR1 and CDR2: SEHNR and FQNEAQ (reference sequence). Written as DNA, the CDR3 is TGTGCCAGCAGCTTAGGGGCAAGTCGAACCTCCTACAATGAGCAGTTCTTC. The encoded protein is CASSLGASRTSYNEQFF.

This clonotype was recorded a few times. The chain recombines TRBV12-3 or TRBV12-4 with TRBJ1-2, with 7 bases identical to TRBD1. Unmatched junction bases numbered 10, after V lost 5 bases and J lost 7 bases. This CDR3 has 14 residues. CDR3 bases: TGTGCCAGCAGTCCGGGGACAGTACTCTCTGGCTACACCTTC. Its protein product is CASSPGTVLSGYTF.